These 2 T cell receptor beta chains were all obtained from the same sample, sequenced in a study of cytomegalovirus exposure and HLA in healthy donors. 60 Vbeta and 13 Jbeta primers were used in PCR. The data were produced by immunoSEQ multiplex PCR, yet TCRdb's version contains in-frame clones alone and is incomplete. The sample yields some 91,000 clones, 78% seen once. The specimen sequenced was PBMCs. The receptor set was obtained from a woman aged 55-70 years in good health and CMV-seronegative.

CDR3 nucleotide sequence: TGTGCCAGCACCCCGGACAGGAACTATGGCTACACCTTC. Amino acid sequence: CASTPDRNYGYTF. This chain uses TRBV28 with TRBJ1-2, with 7 bases that match TRBD1. The CDR3 is 13 residues long. Germline CDR1 is MDHEN and CDR2 is SYDVKM. The V gene end was trimmed by 7 bases and the J gene end by 2 bases; junction bases not matched to a gene: 4.

The V call is TRBV5-6, the J call TRBJ2-1; D might be TRBD2 (6 bases). V gave up 3 bases and J gave up 14 bases, with 12 bases separating them. This CDR3 has 11 residues. Germline V CDR1 and CDR2: SGHDT, YYEEEE. This chain's CDR3 is CASSWGDREFF. Written as DNA, the CDR3 is TGTGCCAGCAGCTGGGGGGACCGCGAGTTCTTC.